This is a list of T cell receptor beta chains from one sample in a study of T cells in Graves' hyperthyroidism and ophthalmopathy. Via MiXCR, TCRdb re-called the multiplex PCR reads, giving one row per CDR3 protein. The sample has more than 50,000 distinct CDR3 sequences; approximately 50% are singletons. The specimen sequenced was blood. Receptors were obtained from a woman in her sixties with Graves' ophthalmopathy. The CDR3 runs from the conserved cysteine through the conserved F or W.

j_call v_call cdr3_aa
TRBJ2-5 TRBV2 CAGRDRGGEETQYF
TRBJ2-2 TRBV12-5 CASGLVLGTENTGELFF
TRBJ2-1 TRBV6-7 CAARVGGVYNEQFF
TRBJ1-5 TRBV2 CASSERGAPQHF
TRBJ2-5 TRBV19 CASSIGGVGTQYF
TRBJ2-6 TRBV7-2 CASNPTGNYFSGANVLTF
TRBJ2-7 TRBV20-1 CSAVGTSGSSYEQYF
TRBJ1-4 TRBV12-5 CASGLARGLTNEKLFF
TRBJ1-2 TRBV12-3/TRBV12-4 CASSRDSYGYTF
TRBJ2-1 TRBV20-1 CSAREVRSSYNEQFF
TRBJ1-1 TRBV20-1 CSARGGEHKAFF
TRBJ2-7 TRBV20-1 CSARKLAGIYEQYF
TRBJ2-3 TRBV5-1 CASSLVSGQIGIDTQYF
TRBJ2-1 TRBV19 CASSYGPGTLYNEQFF
TRBJ2-5 TRBV28 CAAGDPGTQYF
TRBJ1-2 TRBV7-3 CASSPSPGTEARNGYTF
TRBJ1-2 TRBV20-1 CSANDPGQGYGYTF
TRBJ2-1 TRBV10-3 CAISQGYNEQFF
TRBJ1-2 TRBV20-1 CSADPGTGYGYTF
TRBJ1-4 TRBV19 CASRRQGPDEKLFF
TRBJ2-1 TRBV15 CATSREVASGRYNEQFF
TRBJ2-1 TRBV11-3 CASSPTSGTNNEQFF
TRBJ2-7 TRBV7-9 CASSVTSGKSYEQYF
TRBJ2-5 TRBV7-7 CASSPRKGLAGSLGETQYF
TRBJ2-4 TRBV5-6 CASSPGLLTGTAKNIQYF
TRBJ2-2 TRBV5-1 CASSDPRSGKSTGELFF